These 25 T cell receptor beta chains were sequenced from one sample in a study of cytomegalovirus exposure and HLA in healthy donors. PCR involved 60 Vbeta and 13 Jbeta primers. Sequencing was performed with immunoSEQ multiplex PCR; in TCRdb, only in-frame clones are kept and a portion is missing. The sample has about 180,000 clones, 65% to 85% seen once. Sequencing was carried out using PBMCs. The receptors here all came from a girl aged 5-17 years in good health and CMV-seropositive.

J is TRBJ1-2 and V is TRBV5-1; D unclear. Per the germline V gene, CDR1 is SGHRS and CDR2 is YFSETQ. The germline V and J ends were trimmed by 4 bases and 3 bases, with 13 bases remaining between them. The CDR3 is 14 residues long. In nucleotides, the CDR3 is TGCGCCAGCAGCACCTCGGACGGGGACTATGGCTACACCTTC. Translation: CASSTSDGDYGYTF.

This chain connects TRBV10-1 to TRBJ1-1; D unclear. The germline CDR1 and CDR2 sequences are WNHNN and SYGVQD (reference sequence). With 3 bases removed from V and 2 bases from J, the gap between germline ends came to 7 bases. The CDR3 has 13 residues. Here the CDR3 DNA reads TGCGCCAGCAGTGACGGTCTAAACACTGAAGCTTTCTTT. This sequence encodes CASSDGLNTEAFF.

The rearrangement uses TRBV6-1 and TRBJ2-4; 15 bases agree with TRBD2. This CDR3 contains 19 residues. J gave up 7 bases and V 2 bases, and 12 bases lay outside the gene matches. Germline V CDR1 and CDR2: MNHNS, SASEGT. The CDR3 loop is CASSEPWTSGRVGKNIQYF. CDR3 nucleotides: TGTGCCAGCAGTGAACCATGGACTAGCGGGAGGGTGGGGAAGAACATTCAGTACTTC.

V and J are TRBV5-1 and TRBJ1-1; tentative D call: TRBD1 (5 bases). The germline V gene has CDR1 SGHRS and CDR2 YFSETQ. This CDR3 spans 14 amino acids. The ends were cut back, 0 bases at V and 4 bases at J, with 10 bases in the middle. CDR3 nucleotide sequence: TGCGCCAGCAGCTTGGATACGACAGCCACTGAAGCTTTCTTT. The encoded protein is CASSLDTTATEAFF.

This clone has just one count. The chain couples TRBV7-9 to TRBJ1-1; a weak D match, TRBD1 (6 bases). Germline-derived CDR1 and CDR2 are SEHNR and FQNEAQ (reference sequence). There are 17 residues in the CDR3. V was clipped by 5 bases and J by 3 bases, with 22 bases between them. In DNA form, the CDR3 reads TGTGCCAGCAGCGCAAGGACAGTGGAACAACTATACACTGAAGCTTTCTTT. Translation gives CASSARTVEQLYTEAFF.

In its sample, this clone was seen once. The rearrangement links TRBV15 to TRBJ1-5; 7 bases are a match to TRBD1. The J segment lost 2 bases and the V segment lost 4 bases, leaving 8 bases of the junction unmatched. The CDR3 has 16 amino acids. Germline CDR1 LNHNV, CDR2 YYDKDF (reference sequence). For the CDR3, the DNA is TGTGCCACCAGCAAGCCGAGCGACAGGGGCAATCAGCCCCAGCATTTT. This codes for CATSKPSDRGNQPQHF.

V usage is TRBV5-8 and J usage is TRBJ2-4, with 13 bases identical to TRBD2. J was trimmed by 8 bases and V by 1 base; bases with no gene match: 9. This CDR3 has 17 amino acids. Germline assignment: CDR1 SGHTS and CDR2 YDEGEE. The CDR3 reads CASSLTSGRGMDHIQYF. In nucleotides, the CDR3 is TGTGCCAGCAGCTTGACTAGCGGGAGGGGCATGGACCACATTCAGTACTTC. The entire variable domain, with the rest obtained from reference TRBV5-8 and TRBJ2-4, is as follows: EAGVTQSPTHLIKTRGQQATLRCSPISGHTSVYWYQQALGLGLQFLLWYDEGEERNRGNFPPRFSGRQFPNYSSELNVNALELEDSALYLCASSLTSGRGMDHIQYFGAGTRLSVL.

This rearrangement joins TRBV29-1 to TRBJ1-1; tentatively, D is TRBD1 (5 bases). V was trimmed by 8 bases and J by 6 bases, leaving 19 bases between them. The germline gives CDR1 SQVTM, CDR2 ANQGSEA. The CDR3 spans 13 residues. CDR3 bases: TGCAGCCCGGGCGGCAGGGAGGTATCTGAAGCTTTCTTT. As protein: CSPGGREVSEAFF.

The chain employs TRBV2 and TRBJ1-2; 7 positions match TRBD1. There are 14 residues in the CDR3. Trimming at V came to 4 bases and at J to 4 bases, leaving 6 bases not matched to a gene. CDR1 SNHLY and CDR2 FYNNEI come from the germline V gene. The CDR3, as DNA: TGTGCCAGCAGTGTACAGGGGAGTAGCTATGGCTACACCTTC. Its translation is CASSVQGSSYGYTF. Full variable domain (remainder filled in from reference TRBV2 and TRBJ1-2): EPEVTQTPSHQVTQMGQEVILRCVPISNHLYFYWYRQILGQKVEFLVSFYNNEISEKSEIFDDQFSVERPDGSNFTLKIRSTKLEDSAMYFCASSVQGSSYGYTFGSGTRLTVV.

The gene calls are TRBV5-1 and TRBJ2-2; possibly TRBD1 for D (5 bases). The CDR3 length is 15 residues. Germline-derived CDR1 and CDR2 are SGHRS and YFSETQ. The V end lost 0 bases, the J end lost 7 bases, and 13 bases lay between the germline ends. CDR3 residues: CASSLAPQGGGELFF. CDR3 DNA sequence: TGCGCCAGCAGCTTGGCGCCGCAGGGCGGCGGGGAGCTGTTTTTT.

This clone was detected only once. The CDR3 bases are TGTGCCAGCAGCGTGACTAGCTCCACAGATACGCAGTATTTT. This encodes CASSVTSSTDTQYF. The chain is built from TRBV11-3 and TRBJ2-3, with 7 nucleotides matching TRBD2. This CDR3 has 14 amino acids. The germline gives CDR1 SGHNT, CDR2 YENEEA. The J segment lost 2 bases and the V segment lost 5 bases, leaving 4 bases of the junction unmatched.

V and J are TRBV18 and TRBJ1-5, with 8 bases fitting TRBD1. This CDR3 is built from 13 residues. Per the germline V gene, CDR1 is KGHSH and CDR2 is LQKENI. The V gene end was trimmed by 3 bases and the J gene end by 8 bases; junction bases not matched to a gene: 3. The CDR3 protein is CASSPAGGKPQHF. Here the CDR3 DNA reads TGTGCCAGCTCACCGGCAGGGGGCAAGCCCCAGCATTTT. Supplemented by reference TRBV18 and TRBJ1-5, the full variable domain reads NAGVMQNPRHLVRRRGQEARLRCSPMKGHSHVYWYRQLPEEGLKFMVYLQKENIIDESGMPKERFSAEFPKEGPSILRIQQVVRGDSAAYFCASSPAGGKPQHFGDGTRLSIL.

This clone was observed a single time. This sequence joins TRBV28 and TRBJ2-1; D unclear. The CDR3 has 11 amino acids. CDR1 and CDR2 (germline): MDHEN, SYDVKM. Trimming removed 10 bases from V and 8 bases from J, with 12 bases in between. The CDR3 reads CATKYPDEQFF. CDR3 sequence (DNA): TGTGCCACCAAATACCCGGATGAGCAGTTCTTC.

This chain joins TRBV4-3 and TRBJ2-1, with D maybe TRBD2 (6 bases). Trimming took 3 bases from V and 0 from J, leaving 12 bases between them. Germline CDR1 and CDR2: LGHNA and YSLEER. The length of the CDR3 is 16 residues. The CDR3 here is CASSQRGTFSYNEQFF. The CDR3 coding sequence is TGCGCCAGCAGCCAGAGAGGGACTTTCTCCTACAATGAGCAGTTCTTC.

J is TRBJ1-2 and V is TRBV14; 9 positions agree with TRBD1. Germline V CDR1 and CDR2: SGHDN, FVKESK. J gave up 7 bases and V 5 bases, and 8 bases lay outside the gene matches. The CDR3 is made up of 14 amino acids. CDR3 bases: TGTGCCAGCAGCTTTACACCGGGACAGGGTGGCTACACCTTC. Encoded protein: CASSFTPGQGGYTF.

The chain joins TRBV6-5 to TRBJ1-5; 8 bases line up with TRBD1. The germline gives CDR1 MNHEY, CDR2 SVGAGI. This CDR3 is built from 15 residues. The trim removed 0 bases at V and 9 bases at J, leaving 7 bases unmatched. The CDR3 nucleotides are TGTGCCAGCAGTTACTCGATCGACAGGGGAGGGCCCCAGCATTTT. It specifies CASSYSIDRGGPQHF.

The chain combines TRBV6-5 with TRBJ2-3; D remains ambiguous. The V and J ends lost 0 bases and 2 bases respectively, with 6 bases between them. There are 14 residues in the CDR3. Germline CDR1 MNHEY, CDR2 SVGAGI. Here the CDR3 DNA reads TGTGCCAGCAGTTACTCGAGAGACACAGATACGCAGTATTTT. The encoded protein is CASSYSRDTDTQYF.

The V and J genes are TRBV5-1 and TRBJ2-2; 8 bases are a match to TRBD1. From germline, CDR1 is SGHRS and CDR2 YFSETQ. V was pared by 5 bases and J by 4 bases, with 1 base of the junction left unmatched. This CDR3 is built from 13 residues. The CDR3 bases are TGCGCCAGCAGGGACAGGGCCACCGGGGAGCTGTTTTTT. Protein: CASRDRATGELFF.

This rearrangement joins TRBV10-3 to TRBJ2-1; 7 nucleotides line up with TRBD1. V shed 0 bases and J 6 bases; nucleotides not matched to a gene: 8. The CDR3 runs to 16 residues. The germline gives CDR1 ENHRY, CDR2 SYGVKD. In nucleotides, the CDR3 is TGTGCCATCAGTGAGTCGGACAGGCCAACGGGCAATGAGCAGTTCTTC. Translated, it gives CAISESDRPTGNEQFF.

In DNA, the CDR3 is TGCAGTGCTAGGGGAGTTTTCGAGCAGTACTTC. Its protein product is CSARGVFEQYF. The chain uses TRBV20-1 and TRBJ2-5, with D maybe TRBD2 (5 bases). The J call may be mistaken, given a closer DNA end match to TRBJ2-7. Germline-derived CDR1 and CDR2 are DFQATT and SNEGSKA (reference sequence). The CDR3 runs 11 residues.

The chain joins TRBV11-2 to TRBJ2-7; the match to TRBD1 covers 10 bases. The CDR3 has 16 residues. V lost 5 bases to trimming and J lost 5 bases; unmatched junction nucleotides: 12. CDR1 is SGHAT and CDR2 is FQNNGV in the germline V gene. The CDR3 is CASSPRPGTGVNEQYF. Written as DNA, the CDR3 is TGTGCCAGCAGCCCACGACCTGGGACAGGGGTCAACGAGCAGTACTTC.

Of note for this clone: The junction departs from the called germline gene at one end, perhaps through a read error. The chain links TRBV7-3 to TRBJ2-5; the match to TRBD1 covers 8 bases. The CDR3 spans 15 residues. Germline CDR1 is SGHTA and CDR2 is FQGTGA. The CDR3 coding sequence is TGTGCCAGCAGCGCAAATGGACAGGGCCAAGGGACCCAGTACTTC. This gives the protein CASSANGQGQGTQYF.

This clone is a singleton in its sample. This chain joins TRBV4-2 and TRBJ2-3; 7 bases are a match to TRBD2. Germline-derived CDR1 and CDR2 are LGHNA and YNFKEQ. The CDR3 sequence is 14 residues long. V lost 2 bases and J lost 6; bases outside the gene matches: 5. CDR3 sequence: CASSQSGTTDTQYF. CDR3 bases: TGTGCCAGCAGCCAATCGGGGACTACCGATACGCAGTATTTT.

The rearrangement uses TRBV5-1 and TRBJ2-1; 12 nucleotides line up with TRBD2. Germline V gene sequence: CDR1 SGHRS, CDR2 YFSETQ. The J segment lost 3 bases and the V segment lost 3 bases, leaving 7 bases of the junction unmatched. This CDR3 is 17 amino acids long. The CDR3 DNA is TGCGCCAGCAGCTCGACTAGCGGGAGACTCCTCTACAATGAGCAGTTCTTC. It specifies CASSSTSGRLLYNEQFF.

The chain couples TRBV5-4 to TRBJ2-7; tentative D call: TRBD1 (6 bases). The CDR3 totals 15 residues. The V end was cut by 4 bases, the J end by 1 base, with 15 bases between. Germline V lookup: CDR1 SGHNT, CDR2 YYREEE (reference sequence). CDR3 loop: CASSVQGFLSYEQYF. The CDR3 DNA sequence: TGTGCCAGCAGCGTACAGGGCTTCCTATCCTACGAGCAGTACTTC.